This TCR beta chain stems from a study of shared clonotypes between healthy human individuals. From germline, CDR1 is ENHRY and CDR2 SYGVKD. V shed 6 bases, J shed 0 bases, and the junction held 7 bases outside the gene matches. The CDR3 is made up of 16 amino acids. Each donor was a Caucasian adult residing in Nashville, Tennessee. Investigators spread the genomic DNA of each subset evenly over several immunoSEQ plates. Method: immunoSEQ multiplex PCR; TCRdb's copy keeps in-frame clones and lacks some. The table shows roughly 2.2 million clones, with 92% occurring only once. The source is a man in his late teens or twenties in good health. Some clones in this sample may be carry-over from other donors' samples. Source material: naive CD4+ T cells from PBMCs. Subset noted: CD45RA+ positively selected. J is TRBJ1-1 and V is TRBV10-3, with TRBD1 matching 10 bases. In DNA, the CDR3 is TGTGCCATCAGCCCGGGGACAGGGGTCCTGAACACTGAAGCTTTCTTT. It codes for CAISPGTGVLNTEAFF.